The clone carrying this T cell receptor beta chain occurred many times. Its antigen is currently unknown. Trimming stripped 4 bases from V and 5 bases from J, with 5 bases between. This CDR3 spans 12 amino acids. This specimen comes from a study of T-cell reconstitution after alpha-beta-depleted transplantation in children. Using unique molecular identifiers, the investigators prepared the TCRbeta library. In TCRdb, the PCR reads were re-called with MiXCR into one record per CDR3 protein. The sample records about 400,000 distinct CDR3 sequences, 15% to 20% being singletons. General observations from the study: Two months or so post-transplant, alpha-beta T cells reportedly derived from several hundred expanded graft clones. Some patients' high day-60 TCRbeta diversity was traced to surviving recipient T cells and thymic progenitors.

The source of this sequence is a boy in the first two years of life who had a stem cell transplant for Wiskott-Aldrich syndrome, so the T cells may come from the graft donor. The sequencing used PBMCs, mostly from graft donor cells, collected 360 days after TCRalphabeta/CD19-depleted stem cell transplant. V usage is TRBV12-3 or TRBV12-4 and J usage is TRBJ2-2; no clear D gene. CDR3 sequence reads: CASSSSTGELFF. CDR3 bases: TGTGCCAGCAGTTCATCTACCGGGGAGCTGTTTTTT.